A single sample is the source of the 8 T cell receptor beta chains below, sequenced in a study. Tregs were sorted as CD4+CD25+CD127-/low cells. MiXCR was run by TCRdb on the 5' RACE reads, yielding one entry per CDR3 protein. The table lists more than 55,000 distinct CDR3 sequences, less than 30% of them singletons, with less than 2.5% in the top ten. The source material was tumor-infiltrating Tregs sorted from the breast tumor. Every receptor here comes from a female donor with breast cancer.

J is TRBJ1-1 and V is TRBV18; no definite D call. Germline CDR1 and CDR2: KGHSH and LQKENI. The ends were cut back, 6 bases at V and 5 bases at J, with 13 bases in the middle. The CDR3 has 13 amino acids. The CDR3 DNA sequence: TGTGCCAGCTCGCGAACCGGGGAGACTGAAGCTTTCTTT. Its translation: CASSRTGETEAFF.

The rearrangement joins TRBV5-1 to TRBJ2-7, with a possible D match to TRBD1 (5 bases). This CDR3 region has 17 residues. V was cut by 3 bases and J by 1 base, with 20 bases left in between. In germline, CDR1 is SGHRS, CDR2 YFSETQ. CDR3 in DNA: TGCGCCAGCAGCTCCCGGGTTAGGGGCGCAGGGTCCTACGAGCAGTACTTC. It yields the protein CASSSRVRGAGSYEQYF.

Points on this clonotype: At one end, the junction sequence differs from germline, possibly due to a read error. CDR3 residues: CAGSRDSQFQETQYF. CDR3 bases: TGTGCCGGCAGCCGCGACAGCCAGTTCCAAGAGACCCAGTACTTC. The genes are TRBV11-1 and TRBJ2-5, with D maybe TRBD1 (5 bases). CDR3 length: 15 amino acids. The germline V gene has CDR1 SGHAT and CDR2 FQDESV (reference sequence).

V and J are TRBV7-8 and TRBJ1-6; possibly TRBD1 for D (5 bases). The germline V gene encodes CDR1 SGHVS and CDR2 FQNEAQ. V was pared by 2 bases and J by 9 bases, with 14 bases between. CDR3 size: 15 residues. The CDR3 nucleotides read TGTGCCAGCAGCTTATCCGGGACGGAAGGTTCACCCCTCCACTTT. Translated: CASSLSGTEGSPLHF. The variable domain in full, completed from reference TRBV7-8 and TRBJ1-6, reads GAGVSQSPRYKVAKRGQDVALRCDPISGHVSLFWYQQALGQGPEFLTYFQNEAQLDKSGLPSDRFFAERPEGSVSTLKIQRTQQEDSAVYLCASSLSGTEGSPLHFGNGTRLTVT.

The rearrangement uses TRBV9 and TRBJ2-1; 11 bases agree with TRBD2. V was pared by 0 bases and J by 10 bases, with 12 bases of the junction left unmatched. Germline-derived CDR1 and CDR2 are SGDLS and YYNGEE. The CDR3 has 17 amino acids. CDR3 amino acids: CASSVVPLAGGREEQFF. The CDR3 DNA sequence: TGTGCCAGCAGCGTAGTCCCCCTAGCGGGAGGAAGGGAAGAGCAGTTCTTC. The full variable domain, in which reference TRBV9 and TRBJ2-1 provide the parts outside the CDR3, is DSGVTQTPKHLITATGQRVTLRCSPRSGDLSVYWYQQSLDQGLQFLIQYYNGEERAKGNILERFSAQQFPDLHSELNLSSLELGDSALYFCASSVVPLAGGREEQFFGPGTRLTVL.

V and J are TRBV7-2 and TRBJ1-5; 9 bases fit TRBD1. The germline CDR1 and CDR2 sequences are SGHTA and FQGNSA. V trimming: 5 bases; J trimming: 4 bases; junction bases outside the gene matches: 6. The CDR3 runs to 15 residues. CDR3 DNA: TGTGCCAGCAGCCGCCGCGGACAGGGGAATCAGCCCCAGCATTTT. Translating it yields CASSRRGQGNQPQHF.

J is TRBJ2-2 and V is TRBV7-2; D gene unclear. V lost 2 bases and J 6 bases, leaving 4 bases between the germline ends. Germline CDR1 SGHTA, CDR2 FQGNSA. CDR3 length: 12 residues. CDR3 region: CASSLRAGELFF. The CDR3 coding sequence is TGTGCCAGCAGCTTACGGGCCGGGGAGCTGTTTTTT.

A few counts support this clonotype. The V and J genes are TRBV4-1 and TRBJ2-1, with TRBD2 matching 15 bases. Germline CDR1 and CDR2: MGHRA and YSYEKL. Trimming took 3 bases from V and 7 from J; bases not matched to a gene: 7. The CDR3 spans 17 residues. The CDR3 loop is CASSQLRTSGGGNEQFF. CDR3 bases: TGCGCCAGCAGCCAGCTTAGGACTAGCGGGGGGGGAAATGAGCAGTTCTTC.